This T cell receptor (beta chain) was captured by sequencing in a study of OX40 agonist ivuxolimab in advanced cancers. The overall study: From roughly 20 to 85 years was the age range, with a mean of about 56 years, and 65% to 90% were male.

Profiling relied on immunoSEQ multiplex PCR, and the TCRdb table lists in-frame clones only, not all of them. The sample consists of about 30,000 clones, more than 80% of them appearing once. General study points: Among patients with partial responses at 0.1-3.0 mg/kg, clonal expansion was among the lowest. Some nonresponders also had low normalized T-cell clonal expansion.

The CDR3 covers 16 residues. Germline CDR1 and CDR2: KGHSH and LQKENI. With 0 bases removed from V and 0 bases from J, the gap between germline ends came to 8 bases. On cycle 4 day 1 and cycle 7 day 1, as well as at baseline, blood was sampled. Worth noting for this clone: Its specificity is unknown.

The gene calls are TRBV18 and TRBJ2-2; unclear D gene. The material sequenced was CD4+ or CD8+ T cells sorted from blood, taken in a trial of the OX40 agonist ivuxolimab. The TCR comes from an adult with an advanced solid tumor such as melanoma, head and neck, liver or kidney cancer. The CDR3 sequence: CASSPPSAANTGELFF. The DNA for the CDR3 is TGTGCCAGCTCACCACCATCGGCGGCGAACACCGGGGAGCTGTTTTTT.